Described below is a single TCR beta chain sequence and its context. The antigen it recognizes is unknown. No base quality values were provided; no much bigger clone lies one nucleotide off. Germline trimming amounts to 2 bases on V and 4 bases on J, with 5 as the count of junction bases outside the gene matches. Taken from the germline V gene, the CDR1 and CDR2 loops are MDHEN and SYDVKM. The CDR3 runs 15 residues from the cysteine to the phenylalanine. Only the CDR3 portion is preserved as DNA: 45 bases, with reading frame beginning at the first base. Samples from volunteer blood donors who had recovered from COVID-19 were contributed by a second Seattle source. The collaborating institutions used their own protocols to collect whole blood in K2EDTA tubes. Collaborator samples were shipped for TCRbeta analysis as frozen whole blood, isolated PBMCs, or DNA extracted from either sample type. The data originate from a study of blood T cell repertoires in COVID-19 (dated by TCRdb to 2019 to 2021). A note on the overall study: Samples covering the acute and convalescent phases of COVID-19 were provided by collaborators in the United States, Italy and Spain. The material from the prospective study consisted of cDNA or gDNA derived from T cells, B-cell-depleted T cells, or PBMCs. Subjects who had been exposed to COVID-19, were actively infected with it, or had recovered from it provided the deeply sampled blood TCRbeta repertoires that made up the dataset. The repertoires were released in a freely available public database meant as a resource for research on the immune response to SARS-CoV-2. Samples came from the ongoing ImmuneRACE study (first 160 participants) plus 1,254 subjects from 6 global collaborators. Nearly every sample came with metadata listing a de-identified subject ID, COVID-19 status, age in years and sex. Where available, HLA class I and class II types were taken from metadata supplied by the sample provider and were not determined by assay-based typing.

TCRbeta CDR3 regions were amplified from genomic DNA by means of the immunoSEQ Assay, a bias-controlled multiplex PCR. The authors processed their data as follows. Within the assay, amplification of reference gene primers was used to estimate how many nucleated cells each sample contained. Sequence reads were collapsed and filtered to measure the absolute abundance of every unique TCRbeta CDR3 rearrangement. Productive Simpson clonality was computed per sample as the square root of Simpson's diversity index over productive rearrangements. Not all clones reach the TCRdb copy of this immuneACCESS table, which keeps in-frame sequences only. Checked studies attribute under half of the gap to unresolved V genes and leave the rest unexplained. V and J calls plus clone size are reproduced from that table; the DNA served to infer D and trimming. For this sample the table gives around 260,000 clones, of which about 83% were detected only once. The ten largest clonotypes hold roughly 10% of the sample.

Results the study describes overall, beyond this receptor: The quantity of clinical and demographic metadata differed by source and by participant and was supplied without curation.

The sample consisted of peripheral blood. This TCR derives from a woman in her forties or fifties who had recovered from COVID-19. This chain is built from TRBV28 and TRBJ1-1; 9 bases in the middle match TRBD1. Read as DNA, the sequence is TGTGCCAGCAGTTTACCTGGGACAGGGCCCACTGAAGCTTTCTTT. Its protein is CASSLPGTGPTEAFF. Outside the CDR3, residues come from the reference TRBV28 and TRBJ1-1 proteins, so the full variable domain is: DVKVTQSSRYLVKRTGEKVFLECVQDMDHENMFWYRQDPGLGLRLIYFSYDVKMKEKGDIPEGYSVSREKKERFSLILESASTNQTSMYLCASSLPGTGPTEAFFGQGTRLTVV.